A single sample is the source of the 31 T cell receptor beta chains below, sequenced in a study of T cells in women clearing cervical HPV infection. The assay was immunoSEQ multiplex PCR, and TCRdb's table has in-frame clones only and misses some. The table for this sample gives over 15,000 clones. The sample was blood buffy coat. Source of these receptors: a woman between 18 and 70 years old with a cervical HPV16 infection that either progressed to CIN3+ or cleared (not recorded which).

Note on this clone: The read ends 3 residues before the CDR3 terminus; that terminus is restored from the germline J gene. This chain connects TRBV20-1 to TRBJ1-5; TRBD1 is a possible D gene (5 bases). The CDR3 is 12 residues long. Deletions cut 5 bases from V and 4 bases from J, with 9 bases between. Germline V gene lookup returns CDR1 DFQATT and CDR2 SNEGSKA (reference sequence). CDR3 loop: CSASGSNQPQHF. The part of the CDR3 DNA that was read is TGCAGTGCTTCAGGGTCTAATCAGCCC.

Comments on this clone: Sequencing ends 3 residues short of the CDR3 end; the germline J gene provides the rest. The V gene is TRBV7-8, the J gene TRBJ1-2; TRBD1 agrees at 9 bases. The germline V gene encodes CDR1 SGHVS and CDR2 FQNEAQ. The V and J ends lost 5 bases and 7 bases, in that order; junction bases with no gene match: 11. The CDR3 has 15 residues. CDR3 protein: CASSLGGTGISGYTF. Incomplete CDR3 DNA: TGTGCCAGCAGCCTCGGGGGGACAGGGATCTCTGGC.

Concerning this clone itself: Read coverage stops 3 residues before the CDR3 terminus; the germline J gene supplies the remainder. The chain couples TRBV5-1 to TRBJ2-2; 7 bases agree with TRBD2. V was pared by 1 base and J by 6 bases, with 6 bases of the junction left unmatched. CDR1 and CDR2 (germline): SGHRS, YFSETQ. CDR3 size: 15 residues. CDR3 sequence: CASSLWRERAGELFF. CDR3 DNA (partial): TGCGCCAGCAGCTTGTGGCGGGAGAGGGCCGGGGAG.

As for this clone: The read ends 3 residues early relative to the CDR3; the germline J gene fills the gap. The chain links TRBV10-3 to TRBJ1-2, with D possibly matching TRBD1 (5 bases). Germline V gene sequence: CDR1 ENHRY, CDR2 SYGVKD. Between the trimmed V and J ends, which lost 0 bases and 0 bases, there was a span of 8 bases. The CDR3 loop spans 15 amino acids. CDR3 DNA, as far as it was read: TGTGCCATCAGTGAGTCGGACACCTCTAACTATGGC. It translates to CAISESDTSNYG. The complete CDR3 protein is CAISESDTSNYGYTF.

In regard to this clone: With the read ending 3 residues before the CDR3 end, the germline J gene is used to fill in that end. The chain employs TRBV24-1 and TRBJ2-1, with a tentative D call TRBD1 (5 bases). CDR3 length: 12 residues. V was pared by 6 bases and J by 5 bases, with 7 bases between. CDR1 is KGHDR and CDR2 is SFDVKD in the germline V gene. The CDR3 is CATSFRDNEQFF. The CDR3 DNA, read in part, is TGTGCCACCAGTTTCAGGGACAATGAG.

About this clone: The read halts 3 residues ahead of the CDR3 end, with the missing end drawn from the germline J gene. V usage is TRBV20-1 and J usage is TRBJ2-1, with D possibly being TRBD2 (6 bases). The ends were cut back, 3 bases at V and 0 bases at J, with 12 bases in the middle. Germline V CDR1 and CDR2: DFQATT, SNEGSKA (reference sequence). The CDR3 runs to 15 residues. CDR3: CSASIAAGSYNEQFF. Incomplete CDR3 DNA: TGCAGTGCTAGTATAGCGGCCGGCTCCTACAATGAG.

About this clone itself: The missing CDR3 end, 3 residues past where the read stops, is filled in from the germline J gene. This sequence joins TRBV7-6 and TRBJ1-5; unclear D gene. V lost 1 base and J lost 7, with 5 bases in between. This CDR3 is 12 amino acids long. CDR1 is SGHVS and CDR2 is FNYEAQ in the germline V gene. This CDR3 reads CASSLVGQPQHF. The CDR3 bases that were read are TGTGCCAGCAGCTTAGTGGGCCAGCCC. Supplemented by reference TRBV7-6 and TRBJ1-5, the full variable domain reads GAGVSQSPRYKVTKRGQDVALRCDPISGHVSLYWYRQALGQGPEFLTYFNYEAQQDKSGLPNDRFSAERPEGSISTLTIQRTEQRDSAMYRCASSLVGQPQHFGDGTRLSIL.

Note on this clone: The read finishes 3 residues shy of the CDR3 end, and the germline J gene is used to complete it. The V gene is TRBV24-1, the J gene TRBJ2-7, with D uncertain. The CDR3 runs 13 residues. From germline, CDR1 is KGHDR and CDR2 SFDVKD. The V gene lost 4 bases and the J gene lost 6 bases, with 12 bases spanning the gap. The sequenced CDR3 bases are TGTGCCACCAGTGACCCCCTCTTCGGCGAG. It translates to CATSDPLFGE. The whole CDR3 reads CATSDPLFGEQYF.

Points on this clone: With the read ending 3 residues before the CDR3 end, the germline J gene is used to fill in that end. This sequence joins TRBV29-1 and TRBJ2-1, with TRBD2 matching 10 bases. This CDR3 comprises 14 residues. Germline CDR1 is SQVTM and CDR2 is ANQGSEA. With 5 bases clipped from V and 7 bases from J, the junction kept 8 bases outside the gene matches. The DNA read from the CDR3 is TGCAGCGTTCGACCCGGGACTAGCGTTAATGAG. It yields the protein CSVRPGTSVNE. The whole CDR3 reads CSVRPGTSVNEQFF.

As for this clone: The CDR3 end falls 3 residues outside the read, so it is completed with the germline J gene. The chain uses TRBV20-1 and TRBJ1-2; possibly TRBD1 for D (6 bases). This CDR3 is built from 13 residues. Germline V gene data show CDR1 as DFQATT and CDR2 as SNEGSKA (reference sequence). The sequenced part of the CDR3 DNA is TGCAGTGCCCCGGACAGAGGGAAAGGAGGC. Translated, it gives CSAPDRGKGG. The CDR3 in full is CSAPDRGKGGYTF.

Comments on this clone: The sequence runs out 3 residues before the end of the CDR3; the remainder is reconstructed from the germline J gene. This sequence joins TRBV2 and TRBJ2-7, with a tentative D call TRBD1 (6 bases). With 9 bases removed from V and 2 bases from J, the gap between germline ends came to 14 bases. The CDR3 is made up of 13 amino acids. Germline CDR1 and CDR2: SNHLY and FYNNEI. CDR3 bases read: TGTGCCAGGAGCAGGGGAGTAACCTACGAG. Its protein product is CARSRGVTYE. The complete CDR3 sequence is CARSRGVTYEQYF.

To note about this clone: The read terminates 3 residues before the CDR3 end, so the remaining end is supplied by the germline J gene. This chain links TRBV5-1 with TRBJ1-6; 7 bases are a match to TRBD1. This CDR3 comprises 15 residues. V was clipped by 4 bases and J by 8 bases; unmatched bases: 9. Germline V gene lookup returns CDR1 SGHRS and CDR2 YFSETQ. The CDR3 is CASSKGQTKDSPLHF. The sequenced CDR3 bases are TGCGCCAGCAGCAAGGGACAGACTAAAGATTCACCC. Full variable domain (rest looked up from reference TRBV5-1 and TRBJ1-6): KAGVTQTPRYLIKTRGQQVTLSCSPISGHRSVSWYQQTPGQGLQFLFEYFSETQRNKGNFPGRFSGRQFSNSRSEMNVSTLELGDSALYLCASSKGQTKDSPLHFGNGTRLTVT.

Points on this clone: The read comes to an end 3 residues before the CDR3 does, leaving the germline J gene to fill in the end. The chain uses TRBV20-1 and TRBJ2-5; 8 bases are shared with TRBD1. The germline V gene has CDR1 DFQATT and CDR2 SNEGSKA (reference sequence). There are 14 residues in the CDR3. With V trimmed by 6 bases and J by 5 bases, 11 bases remained unmatched. The covered CDR3 bases are TGCAGTGCGATTGTTCAGGGGGCGCGTGAGACC. It translates to CSAIVQGARET. The complete CDR3 reads CSAIVQGARETQYF.

On this clone: Coverage ceases 3 residues before the CDR3 finishes, and the germline J gene fills in the end. The rearrangement links TRBV2 to TRBJ1-1, with 9 bases aligning to TRBD1. V lost 6 bases and J lost 5; bases outside the gene matches: 7. The V gene's germline CDR1 is SNHLY and CDR2 FYNNEI. The length of the CDR3 is 14 residues. The covered CDR3 bases are TGTGCCAGCAGCACCCAGGGACAGGGAACTGAA. Residues: CASSTQGQGTE. The whole CDR3 protein is CASSTQGQGTEAFF.

A note on this clone: The read halts 3 residues ahead of the CDR3 end, with the missing end drawn from the germline J gene. This chain connects TRBV5-1 to TRBJ2-1; 11 bases match TRBD2. This CDR3 has 17 amino acids. Germline V lookup: CDR1 SGHRS, CDR2 YFSETQ. V lost 4 bases to trimming and J lost 7 bases; unmatched junction nucleotides: 13. The CDR3 sequence: CASSRTSTSGIGNEQFF. The CDR3 DNA, read in part, is TGCGCCAGCAGCAGAACCTCGACTAGCGGGATTGGTAATGAG.

Notes on this clone: The read comes to an end 3 residues before the CDR3 does, leaving the germline J gene to fill in the end. The rearrangement joins TRBV2 to TRBJ2-2; 12 bases fit TRBD2. V shed 4 bases and J 7 bases; nucleotides not matched to a gene: 7. CDR1 and CDR2 from the germline V gene are SNHLY and FYNNEI. The CDR3 covers 16 residues. The sequenced part of the CDR3 DNA is TGTGCCAGCAGTGTACTAGCGGGAGGTATTAGCGGGGAG. Its protein is CASSVLAGGISGE. The entire CDR3 reads CASSVLAGGISGELFF.

Concerning this clone itself: Coverage ceases 3 residues before the CDR3 finishes, and the germline J gene fills in the end. This chain links TRBV5-1 with TRBJ1-2; D is uncertain. Germline V gene data show CDR1 as SGHRS and CDR2 as YFSETQ. Trimming shortened V by 5 bases and J by 3 bases, and 11 bases separated the two germline ends. This CDR3 contains 13 residues. CDR3 DNA, as far as it was read: TGCGCCAGCAGGCCGGCGGAGGACTATGGC. Amino acid sequence: CASRPAEDYG. The CDR3 as a whole reads CASRPAEDYGYTF.

As concerns this clone: The read comes to an end 3 residues before the CDR3 does, leaving the germline J gene to fill in the end. V usage is TRBV9 and J usage is TRBJ1-2, with 7 bases aligning to TRBD1. Germline CDR1 reads SGDLS; CDR2 reads YYNGEE. The CDR3 covers 15 residues. The junction had 7 bases not matched to a gene; V was cut back by 1 base and J by 4 bases. The CDR3 bases that were read are TGTGCCAGCAGCGTACAGGACAGGCTTCCCTATGGC. Amino acid sequence: CASSVQDRLPYG. The full CDR3 protein is CASSVQDRLPYGYTF.

In the case of this clone: The CDR3 is cut off 3 residues early in the read; its end comes from the germline J gene. V gene TRBV19 combines with J gene TRBJ1-1; 11 bases map to TRBD1. Germline CDR1 is LNHDA and CDR2 is SQIVND (reference sequence). The CDR3 sequence is 17 residues long. The trim removed 4 bases at V and 2 bases at J, leaving 9 bases unmatched. This CDR3 reads CASSRIRTGGVNTEAFF. The DNA read from the CDR3 is TGTGCCAGTAGTAGGATCAGGACAGGGGGCGTCAACACTGAA.

About this clone: The CDR3 goes on 3 residues after the read ends, and that part is filled in from the germline J gene. The chain has TRBV7-8 and TRBJ1-6; perhaps TRBD1 as D (6 bases). From germline, CDR1 is SGHVS and CDR2 FQNEAQ. V gave up 1 base and J gave up 7 bases, with 8 bases separating them. The CDR3 spans 14 residues. The sequenced part of the CDR3 DNA is TGTGCCAGCAGCTTAGTTAGGGGGAATTCACCC. As protein: CASSLVRGNSP. The whole CDR3 protein is CASSLVRGNSPLHF.

Points on this clone: The DNA ends 3 residues before the CDR3 does, and the rest of the CDR3 is filled in from the germline J gene. V and J are TRBV4-1 and TRBJ1-2; 11 bases match TRBD1. This CDR3 has 17 amino acids. V was clipped by 4 bases and J by 0 bases; unmatched bases: 7. CDR1 and CDR2 (germline): MGHRA, YSYEKL. The CDR3 protein is CASSRTGGAQANYGYTF. The sequenced part of the CDR3 DNA is TGCGCCAGCAGCCGGACAGGGGGCGCGCAGGCTAACTATGGC.

About this clone: The CDR3 end lies 3 residues beyond the end of the read and is filled in from the germline J gene. This chain uses TRBV5-1 with TRBJ1-1; D remains unclear. This CDR3 is built from 11 residues. Germline CDR1 SGHRS, CDR2 YFSETQ. V lost 5 bases to trimming and J lost 7 bases, with 9 bases between them. CDR3 region: CASRLDFEAFF. The covered CDR3 bases are TGCGCCAGCAGACTTGACTTTGAA.

Turning to this clone: The read ends 3 residues shy of where the CDR3 ends; the end is completed using the germline J gene. The V and J genes are TRBV27 and TRBJ2-7, with 8 bases identical to TRBD2. The CDR3 sequence is 14 residues long. V was clipped by 3 bases and J by 2 bases; unmatched bases: 3. From germline, CDR1 is MNHEY and CDR2 SMNVEV (reference sequence). This chain's CDR3 is CASSFSGTAYEQYF. The covered CDR3 bases are TGTGCCAGCAGTTTTAGCGGGACCGCCTACGAG.

Concerning this clone itself: The read gets to within 3 residues of the CDR3 end, and the germline J gene fills in the rest. The chain links TRBV5-1 to TRBJ2-1, with 9 bases lining up with TRBD1. Germline V lookup: CDR1 SGHRS, CDR2 YFSETQ. The CDR3 has 14 residues. With V trimmed by 2 bases and J by 7 bases, 4 bases remained unmatched. The sequenced CDR3 bases are TGCGCCAGCAGCTTAACAGGGGGCTTGAATGAG. Encoded protein: CASSLTGGLNE. The full CDR3 protein reads CASSLTGGLNEQFF.

With regard to this clone: The missing CDR3 end, 3 residues past where the read stops, is filled in from the germline J gene. This sequence joins TRBV5-1 and TRBJ2-1, with 8 bases identical to TRBD2. The germline V gene has CDR1 SGHRS and CDR2 YFSETQ. V gave up 6 bases and J gave up 8 bases; unmatched junction bases: 13. This CDR3 spans 15 amino acids. CDR3 region: CASTKASGSFDEQFF. The covered CDR3 bases are TGCGCCAGCACCAAAGCCAGCGGGAGTTTTGATGAG.

Concerning this clone: With the read ending 3 residues before the CDR3 end, the germline J gene is used to fill in that end. The chain links TRBV7-9 to TRBJ2-1; 8 bases are shared with TRBD1. Germline V CDR1 and CDR2: SEHNR, FQNEAQ (reference sequence). After removal of 5 bases from V and 4 bases from J, the junction contained 4 bases not matched to a gene. The length of the CDR3 is 14 residues. CDR3 DNA (partial): TGTGCCAGCAGCCCAGGGGGCACGTACAATGAG. This codes for CASSPGGTYNE. In full, the CDR3 reads CASSPGGTYNEQFF.

Points on this clone: Sequencing ends 3 residues short of the CDR3 end; the germline J gene provides the rest. This chain joins TRBV20-1 and TRBJ2-2, with D perhaps TRBD1 (6 bases). The CDR3 consists of 15 residues. The V end lost 6 bases, the J end lost 4 bases, and 18 bases lay between the germline ends. Looked up from germline, CDR1 is DFQATT and CDR2 is SNEGSKA (reference sequence). CDR3 DNA, as far as it was read: TGCAGTGCAGAATCCGGGACAAACCCCACCGGGGAG. Translating gives CSAESGTNPTGE. The entire CDR3 protein reads CSAESGTNPTGELFF.

Turning to this clone: Read sequence stops 3 residues before the CDR3 end, and the germline J gene provides the missing end. The genes are TRBV29-1 and TRBJ2-1; 8 nucleotides match TRBD1. Germline V lookup: CDR1 SQVTM, CDR2 ANQGSEA. The V and J ends lost 4 bases and 6 bases, in that order; junction bases with no gene match: 2. This CDR3 has 12 amino acids. The CDR3 protein is CSVVGQGNEQFF. The sequenced CDR3 bases are TGCAGCGTTGTAGGACAGGGCAATGAG.

Worth noting for this clone: The CDR3 end lies 3 residues beyond the end of the read and is filled in from the germline J gene. The chain recombines TRBV5-4 with TRBJ2-6; no reliable D call. V shed 0 bases and J shed 4 bases, with 8 bases lying between them. The CDR3 has 15 residues. Looked up from germline, CDR1 is SGHNT and CDR2 is YYREEE (reference sequence). The CDR3 loop is CASSLDTTGANVLTF. The CDR3 bases that were read are TGTGCCAGCAGCTTGGACACAACAGGGGCCAACGTC.

Notes on this clone: The CDR3 end is not reached by the read, which stops 3 residues before it; the germline J gene fills it in. V gene TRBV7-3 combines with J gene TRBJ2-7; 10 nucleotides agree with TRBD1. Germline trimming cut 3 bases from V and 3 bases from J; bases unmatched to any gene: 5. Germline values: CDR1 SGHTA, CDR2 FQGTGA. The CDR3 spans 15 residues. The CDR3 protein is CASSLGGDRGYEQYF. Incomplete CDR3 DNA: TGTGCCAGCAGCTTGGGGGGGGACAGGGGCTACGAG.

A remark on this clone: The sequence runs out 3 residues before the end of the CDR3; the remainder is reconstructed from the germline J gene. This chain uses TRBV5-4 with TRBJ2-6; 9 positions agree with TRBD1. J gave up 0 bases and V 4 bases, and 2 bases lay outside the gene matches. Germline V gene data show CDR1 as SGHNT and CDR2 as YYREEE (reference sequence). CDR3 size: 16 residues. CDR3 protein: CASSGTGNSGANVLTF. The CDR3 bases that were read are TGTGCCAGCAGCGGGACAGGGAACTCTGGGGCCAACGTC.